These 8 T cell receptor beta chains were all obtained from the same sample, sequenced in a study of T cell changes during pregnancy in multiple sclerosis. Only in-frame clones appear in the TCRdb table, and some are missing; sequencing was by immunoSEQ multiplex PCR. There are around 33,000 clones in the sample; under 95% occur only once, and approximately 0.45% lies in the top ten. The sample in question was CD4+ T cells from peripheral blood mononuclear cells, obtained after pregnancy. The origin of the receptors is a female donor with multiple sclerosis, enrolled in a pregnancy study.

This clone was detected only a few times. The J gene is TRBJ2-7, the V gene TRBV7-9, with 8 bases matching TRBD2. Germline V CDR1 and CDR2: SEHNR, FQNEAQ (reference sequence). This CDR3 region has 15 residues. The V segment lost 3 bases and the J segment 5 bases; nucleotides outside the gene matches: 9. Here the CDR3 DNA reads TGTGCCAGCAGCTTTGGTGATAGCGGGATTGACGAGCAGTACTTC. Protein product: CASSFGDSGIDEQYF.

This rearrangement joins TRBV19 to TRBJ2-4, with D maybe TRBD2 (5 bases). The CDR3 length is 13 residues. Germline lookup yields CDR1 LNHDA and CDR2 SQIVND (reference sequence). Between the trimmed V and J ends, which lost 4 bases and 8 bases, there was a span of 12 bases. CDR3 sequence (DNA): TGTGCCAGTAGTAAAGGTCCCGGGGACATTCAGTACTTC. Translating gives CASSKGPGDIQYF.

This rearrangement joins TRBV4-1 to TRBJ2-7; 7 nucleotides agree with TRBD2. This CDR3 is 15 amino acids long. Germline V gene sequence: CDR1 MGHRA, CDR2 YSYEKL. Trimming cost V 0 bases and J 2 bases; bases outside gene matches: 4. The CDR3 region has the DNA TGCGCCAGCAGCCAAGAGGGGAGGGGCCCCTACGAGCAGTACTTC. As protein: CASSQEGRGPYEQYF.

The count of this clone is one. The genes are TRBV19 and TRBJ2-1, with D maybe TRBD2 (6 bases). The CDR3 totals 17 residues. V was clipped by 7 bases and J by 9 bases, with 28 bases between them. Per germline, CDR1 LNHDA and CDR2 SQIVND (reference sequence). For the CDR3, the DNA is TGTGCCAGTAACCCCCACCCCTCTAGCGTGGTCGGAGTTGAGCAGTTCTTC. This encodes CASNPHPSSVVGVEQFF.

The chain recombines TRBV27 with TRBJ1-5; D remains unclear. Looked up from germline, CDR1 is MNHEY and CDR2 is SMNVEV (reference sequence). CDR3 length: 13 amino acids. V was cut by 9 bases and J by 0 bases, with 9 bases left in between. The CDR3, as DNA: TGTGCCAGTCGCGGTATTAGCAATCAGCCCCAGCATTTT. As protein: CASRGISNQPQHF.

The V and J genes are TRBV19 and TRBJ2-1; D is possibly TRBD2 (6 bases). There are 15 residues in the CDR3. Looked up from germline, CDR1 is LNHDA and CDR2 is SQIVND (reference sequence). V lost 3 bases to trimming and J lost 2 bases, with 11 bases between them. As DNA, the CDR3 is TGTGCCAGTAGTATCGGGGGAGTCGCCTACAATGAGCAGTTCTTC. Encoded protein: CASSIGGVAYNEQFF.

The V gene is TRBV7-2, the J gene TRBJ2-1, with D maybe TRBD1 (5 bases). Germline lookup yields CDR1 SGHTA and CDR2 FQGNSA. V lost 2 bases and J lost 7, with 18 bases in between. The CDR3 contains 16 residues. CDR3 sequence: CASSLYQGLDGNEQFF. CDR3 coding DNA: TGTGCCAGCAGCTTATATCAGGGTCTCGATGGGAATGAGCAGTTCTTC.

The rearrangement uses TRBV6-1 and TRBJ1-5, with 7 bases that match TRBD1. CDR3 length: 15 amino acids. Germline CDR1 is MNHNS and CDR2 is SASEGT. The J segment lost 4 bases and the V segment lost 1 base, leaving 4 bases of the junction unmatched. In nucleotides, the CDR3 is TGTGCCAGCAGTGAAGGACAGGGTGGTAATCAGCCCCAGCATTTT. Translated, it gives CASSEGQGGNQPQHF.